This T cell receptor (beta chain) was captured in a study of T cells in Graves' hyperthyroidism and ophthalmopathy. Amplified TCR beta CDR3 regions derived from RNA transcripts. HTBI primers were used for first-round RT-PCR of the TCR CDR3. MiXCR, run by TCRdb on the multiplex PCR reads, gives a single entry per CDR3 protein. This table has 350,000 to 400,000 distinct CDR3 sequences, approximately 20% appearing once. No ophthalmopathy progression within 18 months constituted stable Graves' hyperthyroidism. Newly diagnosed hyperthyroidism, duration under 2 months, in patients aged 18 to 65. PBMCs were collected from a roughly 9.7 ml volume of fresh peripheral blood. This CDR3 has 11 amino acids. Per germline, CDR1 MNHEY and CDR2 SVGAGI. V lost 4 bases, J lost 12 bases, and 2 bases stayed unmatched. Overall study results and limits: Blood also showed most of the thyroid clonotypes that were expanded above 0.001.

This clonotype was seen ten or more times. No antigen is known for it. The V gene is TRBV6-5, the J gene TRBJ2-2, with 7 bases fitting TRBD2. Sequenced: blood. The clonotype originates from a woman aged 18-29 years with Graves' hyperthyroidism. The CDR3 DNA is TGTGCCAGCAGTTGGGGGGGGAAGCTGTTTTTT. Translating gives CASSWGGKLFF.